These 27 T cell receptor beta chains were all obtained from the same sample, sequenced in a study of T cells after yellow fever vaccination. Each CDR3 protein gets one entry after TCRdb re-called the 5' RACE reads with MiXCR. The sample lists about 340,000 distinct CDR3 sequences, around 13% occurring once. The sequenced sample was CD4+ T cells sorted from PBMCs, obtained 15 days after the yellow fever booster vaccination. Receptors originate from a man aged 18 to 30 who received the YFV17D yellow fever vaccine.

The genes are TRBV20-1 and TRBJ2-7, with TRBD2 matching 14 bases. Germline CDR1 reads DFQATT; CDR2 reads SNEGSKA (reference sequence). This CDR3 spans 14 amino acids. V trimming: 6 bases; J trimming: 6 bases; junction bases outside the gene matches: 7. The CDR3 coding sequence is TGCAGTGCGTCCGGGACTAGCGGGGGTCTCGAGCAGTACTTC. Translation gives CSASGTSGGLEQYF.

The CDR3 here is CASSLRIQGNSPLHF. For the CDR3, the DNA is TGTGCCAGCAGCTTAAGGATACAGGGGAATTCACCCCTCCACTTT. V usage is TRBV7-2 and J usage is TRBJ1-6, with 7 bases matching TRBD1. The CDR3 sequence is 15 residues long. Unmatched junction bases numbered 5, after V lost 2 bases and J lost 7 bases. Germline V CDR1 and CDR2: SGHTA, FQGNSA.

This clonotype was seen a handful of times. The V and J genes are TRBV28 and TRBJ1-2; D gene uncertain. The CDR3 sequence is 14 residues long. Trimming pared 3 bases from V and 6 bases from J, leaving 14 bases between. Germline V gene lookup returns CDR1 MDHEN and CDR2 SYDVKM. The CDR3 reads CASSFRAAQDGYTF. CDR3 nucleotides: TGTGCCAGCAGTTTTCGTGCTGCGCAAGATGGCTACACCTTC.

This clonotype was detected ten times or more. The chain joins TRBV5-1 to TRBJ1-4; TRBD1 agrees at 9 bases. CDR1 and CDR2 from the germline V gene are SGHRS and YFSETQ. Unmatched junction bases numbered 9, after V lost 7 bases and J lost 8 bases. The CDR3 spans 14 residues. CDR3 sequence reads: CASGPQGAGEKLFF. The CDR3 coding sequence is TGCGCCAGCGGGCCACAGGGGGCAGGAGAAAAACTGTTTTTT. Full variable domain (missing parts from reference TRBV5-1 and TRBJ1-4): KAGVTQTPRYLIKTRGQQVTLSCSPISGHRSVSWYQQTPGQGLQFLFEYFSETQRNKGNFPGRFSGRQFSNSRSEMNVSTLELGDSALYLCASGPQGAGEKLFFGSGTQLSVL.

This rearrangement joins TRBV18 to TRBJ2-2, with TRBD1 as a possible D gene (6 bases). V was shortened by 3 bases and J by 0 bases, with 11 bases between the two germline ends. The length of the CDR3 is 16 residues. Germline assignment: CDR1 KGHSH and CDR2 LQKENI. The CDR3: CASSPVAGANTGELFF. The CDR3 region has the DNA TGTGCCAGCTCACCGGTAGCAGGGGCGAACACCGGGGAGCTGTTTTTT.

This clonotype was seen ten or more times. This rearrangement joins TRBV10-2 to TRBJ2-7; D uncertain. Per germline, CDR1 WSHSY and CDR2 SAAADI. V dropped 4 bases and J dropped 4 bases, with 2 bases sitting between them. This CDR3 has 10 residues. CDR3 amino acids: CASSGYEQYF. DNA for the CDR3: TGCGCCAGCAGTGGGTACGAGCAGTACTTC.

The chain employs TRBV6-5 and TRBJ2-5, with D possibly matching TRBD2 (6 bases). The length of the CDR3 is 15 residues. In germline, CDR1 is MNHEY, CDR2 SVGAGI. Deletions cut 6 bases from V and 2 bases from J, with 16 bases between. CDR3 in amino acids: CASRLAGSSQETQYF. The CDR3 nucleotides read TGTGCCAGCAGGTTGGCGGGGAGCTCACAAGAGACCCAGTACTTC.

With respect to this clonotype: An end of the junction differs from the germline gene, which may be a read error. The V and J genes are TRBV5-1 and TRBJ2-4; perhaps D is TRBD1 or TRBD2 (5 bases each). Germline loops: CDR1 SGHRS, CDR2 YFSETQ. This CDR3 comprises 15 residues. Written as DNA, the CDR3 is TGCGCCAGCAGCTTGGGGGGCCTAGCCGAAAACATTCAGTACTTC. Its translation: CASSLGGLAENIQYF.

This clonotype occurred many times. This sequence joins TRBV7-2 and TRBJ2-2; a possible D gene is TRBD1 (5 bases). Germline CDR1 and CDR2: SGHTA and FQGNSA. Trimming pared 5 bases from V and 4 bases from J, leaving 17 bases between. The CDR3 totals 16 residues. CDR3 sequence: CASSGLKGASTGELFF. The CDR3 coding sequence is TGTGCCAGCAGCGGCCTAAAAGGGGCGAGCACCGGGGAGCTGTTTTTT.

This rearrangement joins TRBV5-1 to TRBJ2-1, with a tentative D call TRBD1 (5 bases). The CDR3 loop spans 15 amino acids. CDR1 and CDR2 from the germline V gene are SGHRS and YFSETQ. The ends were cut back, 0 bases at V and 2 bases at J, with 9 bases in the middle. The CDR3 here is CASSLGRVPYNEQFF. In DNA, the CDR3 is TGCGCCAGCAGCTTGGGCAGGGTCCCCTACAATGAGCAGTTCTTC.

This clonotype came up a few times. The chain employs TRBV28 and TRBJ1-6; D gene unclear. The CDR3 extends over 14 amino acids. Trimming pared 4 bases from V and 7 bases from J, leaving 11 bases between. Germline V gene data show CDR1 as MDHEN and CDR2 as SYDVKM. The chain's CDR3 is CASSWGTGNSPLHF. The CDR3 region has the DNA TGTGCCAGCAGTTGGGGAACCGGGAATTCACCCCTCCACTTT.

This clonotype has more than one count but fewer than ten. It is unclear where the CDR3 begins or ends on the DNA, so no DNA is shown, and the CDR3 is as TCRdb lists it. This chain uses TRBV7-2 with TRBJ1-5; TRBD1 is taken as the D call from the table, unchecked against the DNA. The germline V gene has CDR1 SGHTA and CDR2 FQGNSA. The CDR3 is 12 amino acids in total, end residues counted. CDR3 in amino acids: CASSFGGGNPHF.

The chain employs TRBV6-2 or TRBV6-3 and TRBJ1-5; D is perhaps TRBD1 (5 bases). The CDR3 loop spans 15 amino acids. V was cut by 6 bases and J by 1 base, with 13 bases left in between. Germline CDR1 MNHEY, CDR2 SVGEGT. Written as DNA, the CDR3 is TGTGCCAGCAGCGATACGGGACGGAGCAATCAGCCCCAGCATTTT. This codes for CASSDTGRSNQPQHF.

This clonotype occurred a few times. This chain joins TRBV18 and TRBJ2-7, with a possible D match to TRBD1 (5 bases). The CDR3 runs 13 residues. Trimming took off 6 bases at V and 6 bases at J, with 15 bases between the two ends. Germline V gene sequence: CDR1 KGHSH, CDR2 LQKENI. The CDR3 here is CASSRDSRSEQYV. In DNA form, the CDR3 reads TGTGCCAGCTCTAGAGACAGTAGGAGCGAGCAGTACGTC.

This clonotype was observed a handful of times. This chain links TRBV11-2 with TRBJ2-1; no definite D call. With 7 bases removed from V and 6 bases from J, the gap between germline ends came to 7 bases. The CDR3 has 11 residues. Per germline, CDR1 SGHAT and CDR2 FQNNGV. The CDR3 bases are TGTGCCAGCAATCGGGTCAATGAGCAGTTCTTC. Translated: CASNRVNEQFF.

In its sample, this clonotype was seen a few times. This chain links TRBV27 with TRBJ1-4; no clear D. CDR3 length equals 19 residues. Germline lookup yields CDR1 MNHEY and CDR2 SMNVEV (reference sequence). The V and J ends lost 5 bases and 0 bases respectively, with 22 bases between them. The CDR3 DNA is TGTGCCAGCAGTCCCCGGGGTCCGAGCAACTTTGCAACTAATGAAAAACTGTTTTTT. This sequence encodes CASSPRGPSNFATNEKLFF.

In this sample, this clonotype turned up many times. The rearrangement joins TRBV4-1 to TRBJ1-5; 10 nucleotides line up with TRBD1. Germline CDR1 reads MGHRA; CDR2 reads YSYEKL. The CDR3 covers 16 residues. Unmatched junction bases numbered 2, after V lost 1 base and J lost 2 bases. In DNA, the CDR3 is TGCGCCAGCAGCCAAGGACAGGGGGCCGGCAATCAGCCCCAGCATTTT. This gives the protein CASSQGQGAGNQPQHF.

This clonotype showed up just a few times. V and J are TRBV6-2 or TRBV6-3 and TRBJ2-2, with D tentatively TRBD1 (5 bases). Trimming took 7 bases from V and 2 from J, leaving 11 bases between them. The length of the CDR3 is 14 residues. Germline CDR1 and CDR2: MNHEY and SVGEGT. The CDR3 DNA is TGTGCCAGCAACGACAGACTCAACACCGGGGAGCTGTTTTTT. Encoded protein: CASNDRLNTGELFF.

The sample holds many counts of this clonotype. V and J are TRBV5-1 and TRBJ1-3; no clear D. The CDR3 has 14 residues. Trimming stripped 2 bases from V and 4 bases from J, with 10 bases between. Germline V gene sequence: CDR1 SGHRS, CDR2 YFSETQ. The CDR3 bases are TGCGCCAGCAGCTTAAGGACGGGGGGAAACACCATATATTTT. Translating it yields CASSLRTGGNTIYF.

Many counts were recorded for this clonotype. Here the CDR3 reads CASSPYSGARLYF. Written as DNA, the CDR3 is TGTGCCAGCAGCCCTTATAGTGGGGCCCGACTGTACTTC. The V call is TRBV12-3 or TRBV12-4, the J call TRBJ2-4; the D gene is possibly TRBD1 (5 bases). This CDR3 is built from 13 residues. Trimming took 6 bases from V and 15 from J, leaving 21 bases between them.

This clonotype was picked up many times. The chain links TRBV5-1 to TRBJ2-1; 8 nucleotides align to TRBD2. In germline, CDR1 is SGHRS, CDR2 YFSETQ. Trimming took 7 bases from V and 6 from J; bases not matched to a gene: 12. This CDR3 is built from 15 residues. For the CDR3, the DNA is TGCGCCAGCTTCCCTGTAGCGGGGCCCGGCAATGAGCAGTTCTTC. Translation gives CASFPVAGPGNEQFF.

CDR3 sequence (DNA): TGTGCCAGCAGCCAAGGGGGGTTGGTTAATTCACCCCTCCACTTT. Residues: CASSQGGLVNSPLHF. J is TRBJ1-6 and V is TRBV4-2; perhaps TRBD1 as D (5 bases). CDR1 and CDR2 from the germline V gene are LGHNA and YNFKEQ. Trimming shortened V by 1 base and J by 6 bases, and 10 bases separated the two germline ends. The CDR3 is 15 residues long.

This clonotype was observed at least ten times. The genes are TRBV7-2 and TRBJ2-2, with D possibly being TRBD1 (5 bases). Germline values: CDR1 SGHTA, CDR2 FQGNSA. The CDR3 spans 14 residues. V lost 5 bases, J lost 4 bases, and 11 bases lay in between. CDR3 region: CASSQDILTGELFF. The CDR3 bases are TGTGCCAGCAGCCAGGACATCCTCACCGGGGAGCTGTTTTTT.

This clonotype was recorded a few times. The V gene is TRBV14, the J gene TRBJ1-1, with no clear D. Germline V CDR1 and CDR2: SGHDN, FVKESK. The CDR3 sequence is 14 residues long. V lost 3 bases and J 0 bases, leaving 8 bases between the germline ends. In nucleotides, the CDR3 is TGTGCCAGCAGCCAGCAACACTTGAACACTGAAGCTTTCTTT. Protein product: CASSQQHLNTEAFF.

V usage is TRBV6-2 or TRBV6-3 and J usage is TRBJ2-7; 9 bases are shared with TRBD1. J was trimmed by 9 bases and V by 4 bases; bases with no gene match: 7. This CDR3 contains 13 residues. Per the germline V gene, CDR1 is MNHEY and CDR2 is SVGEGT. In DNA, the CDR3 is TGTGCCAGCAGTTCCTACGGGACAGGGATGCAGTACGTC. The encoded protein is CASSSYGTGMQYV.

This clonotype was counted only a few times. The chain recombines TRBV5-1 with TRBJ2-3; D call uncertain. This CDR3 contains 14 residues. V lost 0 bases, J lost 4 bases, and 9 bases lay in between. The germline CDR1 and CDR2 sequences are SGHRS and YFSETQ. The CDR3 reads CASSLGGRSDTQYF. The CDR3, as DNA: TGCGCCAGCAGCTTGGGGGGTAGGTCAGATACGCAGTATTTT.

The chain combines TRBV5-1 with TRBJ2-7; 11 nucleotides line up with TRBD2. The germline CDR1 and CDR2 sequences are SGHRS and YFSETQ. The CDR3 loop spans 17 amino acids. The trim removed 4 bases at V and 3 bases at J, leaving 12 bases unmatched. The CDR3 DNA sequence: TGCGCCAGCAGCCCCTCGGGGCTAGCGGGGGGCTACTACGAGCAGTACTTC. Its translation: CASSPSGLAGGYYEQYF.